The T cell receptor (beta chain) described here comes from a study of T-cell reconstitution after alpha-beta-depleted transplantation in children. Study-wide findings and caveats: There were reportedly several hundred expanded graft clones from which alpha-beta T cells came about two months after transplant. Newly produced T cells mostly provided counts and TCRbeta diversity after one year, as hyperexpanded clones declined. The high TCRbeta diversity at day 60 in some patients came from surviving recipient T cells and thymic progenitors.

Unique molecular identifiers tagged the TCRbeta library. Each CDR3 protein gets one entry after TCRdb re-called the PCR reads with MiXCR. The table lists around 490,000 distinct CDR3 sequences, roughly an eighth of them singletons. This clonotype appeared a few times. Its antigen is not known. Sequences were derived from PBMCs, mostly from graft donor cells, sampled 180 days after TCRalphabeta/CD19-depleted stem cell transplant. This clonotype was obtained from a female patient aged 2-10 years who had a stem cell transplant for aplastic anemia, so the T cells may come from the graft donor.

For the CDR3, the DNA is TGCGCCAGCAGCTTGGCCTATCGGGGGCTCAGCGAAAAACTGTTTTTT. It translates to CASSLAYRGLSEKLFF. V gene TRBV5-1 combines with J gene TRBJ1-4, with D perhaps TRBD1 (6 bases). V lost 0 bases and J 8 bases, leaving 17 bases between the germline ends. The length of the CDR3 is 16 residues. CDR1 is SGHRS and CDR2 is YFSETQ in the germline V gene.